The 31 T cell receptor beta chains below come from one sample, sequenced in a study of T cell changes during pregnancy in multiple sclerosis. The repertoire was sequenced with immunoSEQ multiplex PCR; TCRdb's copy has only in-frame clones and lacks some. The sample lists about 80,000 clones, approximately 90% occurring once. The source material was peripheral blood, sampled before pregnancy. The origin of the receptors is a female donor with multiple sclerosis, enrolled in a pregnancy study.

The CDR3 DNA sequence: TGTGCCAGCAGCTTAGGCCTGGGGACAGGGGGCACAGATACGCAGTATTTT. Translating gives CASSLGLGTGGTDTQYF. The rearrangement joins TRBV13 to TRBJ2-3, with TRBD1 matching 10 bases. CDR3 length: 17 residues. V shed 0 bases, J shed 1 base, and the junction held 4 bases outside the gene matches. The V gene's germline CDR1 is PRHDT and CDR2 FYEKMQ (reference sequence).

V usage is TRBV9 and J usage is TRBJ2-3; perhaps TRBD2 as D (5 bases). Germline V lookup: CDR1 SGDLS, CDR2 YYNGEE. CDR3 length: 15 residues. V shed 6 bases and J shed 1 base, with 15 bases lying between them. The CDR3 coding sequence is TGTGCCAGCAACGTGGGAGTCCAGGGCACAGATACGCAGTATTTT. Protein product: CASNVGVQGTDTQYF.

The chain uses TRBV5-5 and TRBJ2-7; 8 bases map to TRBD2. The CDR3 has 13 residues. The trim removed 4 bases at V and 2 bases at J, leaving 2 bases unmatched. Germline V gene data show CDR1 as SGHKS and CDR2 as YYEKEE (reference sequence). For the CDR3, the DNA is TGTGCCAGCAGCGAGGGACTAGCCTACGAGCAGTACTTC. Amino acids: CASSEGLAYEQYF.

The J gene is TRBJ1-1, the V gene TRBV14, with TRBD1 identical over 8 bases. The CDR3 extends over 14 amino acids. Germline loops: CDR1 SGHDN, CDR2 FVKESK. After removal of 4 bases from V and 3 bases from J, the junction contained 4 bases not matched to a gene. CDR3 sequence: CASSRQTGDTEAFF. The CDR3 nucleotides read TGTGCCAGCAGCCGCCAGACAGGGGACACTGAAGCTTTCTTT.

The CDR3 nucleotides read TGTGCCAGCAGCTTCGAGCGGGACAGGGTGGACACCATATATTTT. This translates into CASSFERDRVDTIYF. The chain couples TRBV5-4 to TRBJ1-3; 9 bases fit TRBD1. The V gene's germline CDR1 is SGHNT and CDR2 YYREEE (reference sequence). Germline trimming cut 2 bases from V and 8 bases from J; bases unmatched to any gene: 8. The length of the CDR3 is 15 residues.

The chain joins TRBV23-1 to TRBJ1-1; 7 nucleotides agree with TRBD1. TRBV23-1 has ORF status, its function being uncertain. The CDR3 contains 15 residues. Unmatched junction bases numbered 6, after V lost 3 bases and J lost 2 bases. The chain's CDR3 is CASSQSNRGNTEAFF. Here the CDR3 DNA reads TGCGCCAGCAGTCAGTCCAACAGGGGAAACACTGAAGCTTTCTTT.

This chain connects TRBV9 to TRBJ2-7; unclear D gene. Trimming took off 4 bases at V and 0 bases at J, with 8 bases between the two ends. The CDR3 spans 13 residues. Germline loops: CDR1 SGDLS, CDR2 YYNGEE. CDR3 in amino acids: CASSPTSSYEQYF. The CDR3 DNA follows: TGTGCCAGCAGCCCCACGAGCTCCTACGAGCAGTACTTC.

V gene TRBV4-1 combines with J gene TRBJ2-5; D ambiguous. The V end was cut by 1 base, the J end by 2 bases, with 8 bases between. This CDR3 is built from 14 residues. Germline-derived CDR1 and CDR2 are MGHRA and YSYEKL. CDR3 residues: CASSQVSDQETQYF. The CDR3, as DNA: TGCGCCAGCAGCCAAGTGTCAGATCAAGAGACCCAGTACTTC.

This chain links TRBV6-5 with TRBJ1-3; weak D call: TRBD1 (5 bases). V gave up 4 bases and J gave up 4 bases, with 11 bases separating them. The CDR3 has 14 residues. Germline CDR1 MNHEY, CDR2 SVGAGI. The CDR3 spells CASSLGGVGNTIYF. The CDR3 DNA sequence: TGTGCCAGCAGTTTGGGGGGGGTCGGAAACACCATATATTTT.

The chain combines TRBV9 with TRBJ1-1; the match to TRBD1 covers 8 bases. Per the germline V gene, CDR1 is SGDLS and CDR2 is YYNGEE. The CDR3 has 13 amino acids. Germline trimming cut 3 bases from V and 4 bases from J; bases unmatched to any gene: 2. In DNA form, the CDR3 reads TGTGCCAGCAGCGCCGGACAGGGCACTGAAGCTTTCTTT. Translation gives CASSAGQGTEAFF. Looking up the rest from reference TRBV9 and TRBJ1-1 gives the full variable domain: DSGVTQTPKHLITATGQRVTLRCSPRSGDLSVYWYQQSLDQGLQFLIQYYNGEERAKGNILERFSAQQFPDLHSELNLSSLELGDSALYFCASSAGQGTEAFFGQGTRLTVV.

This rearrangement joins TRBV11-3 to TRBJ2-7; maybe TRBD1 (5 bases). CDR3 length: 14 amino acids. V lost 5 bases to trimming and J lost 3 bases, with 14 bases between them. CDR1 and CDR2 (germline): SGHNT, YENEEA. The CDR3 here is CASSDRGRGYEQYF. CDR3 coding DNA: TGTGCCAGCAGCGACAGAGGAAGGGGCTACGAGCAGTACTTC. Full variable domain (missing parts from reference TRBV11-3 and TRBJ2-7): EAGVVQSPRYKIIEKKQPVAFWCNPISGHNTLYWYLQNLGQGPELLIRYENEEAVDDSQLPKDRFSAERLKGVDSTLKIQPAELGDSAVYLCASSDRGRGYEQYFGPGTRLTVT.

This chain connects TRBV6-6 to TRBJ1-1; maybe TRBD1 (6 bases). CDR3 length equals 15 residues. Germline V gives CDR1 MNHNY, CDR2 SVGAGI (reference sequence). Between the trimmed V and J ends, which lost 5 bases and 0 bases, there was a span of 13 bases. CDR3 sequence reads: CASSRDNPMNTEAFF. In DNA form, the CDR3 reads TGTGCCAGCAGTCGGGACAATCCAATGAACACTGAAGCTTTCTTT.

The chain combines TRBV7-9 with TRBJ2-7; 7 positions match TRBD2. Germline trimming cut 7 bases from V and 4 bases from J; bases unmatched to any gene: 4. The germline CDR1 and CDR2 sequences are SEHNR and FQNEAQ (reference sequence). This CDR3 contains 12 residues. This CDR3 reads CASTPGGYEQYF. DNA of the CDR3: TGTGCCAGCACCCCGGGAGGATACGAGCAGTACTTC.

The V and J genes are TRBV27 and TRBJ1-2; D gene uncertain. CDR3 length equals 13 residues. Trimming shortened V by 5 bases and J by 5 bases, and 12 bases separated the two germline ends. Per germline, CDR1 MNHEY and CDR2 SMNVEV (reference sequence). The CDR3 reads CASSGSGIYGYTF. The CDR3 bases are TGTGCCAGCAGTGGGTCCGGGATATATGGCTACACCTTC.

The V call is TRBV29-1, the J call TRBJ2-1; weak D call: TRBD2 (5 bases). Germline V lookup: CDR1 SQVTM, CDR2 ANQGSEA. The germline V and J ends were trimmed by 3 bases and 6 bases, with 15 bases remaining between them. CDR3 length: 14 amino acids. CDR3 DNA sequence: TGCAGCGTTGACGGCTGGGGAGAGGGCAATGAGCAGTTCTTC. This encodes CSVDGWGEGNEQFF.

The rearrangement joins TRBV19 to TRBJ1-1, with 9 bases aligning to TRBD1. The CDR3 extends over 14 amino acids. The ends lost 6 bases at V and 4 bases at J; junction bases unmatched: 6. Germline V gene data show CDR1 as LNHDA and CDR2 as SQIVND (reference sequence). CDR3 nucleotides: TGTGCCAGTAGGAATCGGGACAGGGTCACTGAAGCTTTCTTT. Its protein is CASRNRDRVTEAFF.

V usage is TRBV2 and J usage is TRBJ2-5; D perhaps matches TRBD2 (6 bases). The CDR3 loop spans 13 amino acids. The germline V gene has CDR1 SNHLY and CDR2 FYNNEI. Trimming removed 6 bases at V and 5 bases at J, with 13 bases between. This CDR3 is CASRPPAGETQYF. CDR3 bases: TGTGCCAGCAGACCCCCGGCGGGGGAGACCCAGTACTTC.

The chain joins TRBV2 to TRBJ1-6; 9 positions match TRBD1. The germline V gene encodes CDR1 SNHLY and CDR2 FYNNEI. The CDR3 has 15 residues. Losses at the gene ends were 7 bases for V and 4 bases for J; bases not matched to a gene: 5. This chain's CDR3 is CASIPQGAYNSPLHF. CDR3 DNA: TGTGCCAGCATCCCACAGGGGGCTTATAATTCACCCCTCCACTTT.

V is TRBV10-2 and J is TRBJ1-3, with 7 bases that match TRBD1. V shed 3 bases and J 6 bases; nucleotides not matched to a gene: 5. This CDR3 contains 14 residues. The germline V gene encodes CDR1 WSHSY and CDR2 SAAADI. Here the CDR3 reads CASSDPGGLNTIYF. CDR3 DNA sequence: TGCGCCAGCAGTGACCCAGGGGGGTTAAACACCATATATTTT.

This chain connects TRBV2 to TRBJ2-7; 7 nucleotides align to TRBD1. This CDR3 has 14 residues. CDR1 is SNHLY and CDR2 is FYNNEI in the germline V gene. J was trimmed by 0 bases and V by 7 bases; bases with no gene match: 6. The CDR3 region is CASITQGPSYEQYF. Here the CDR3 DNA reads TGTGCCAGCATCACACAGGGGCCCTCCTACGAGCAGTACTTC.

The CDR3 here is CASSLLGGGGSETQYF. The CDR3 coding sequence is TGCGCCAGCAGCCTACTGGGTGGCGGGGGGAGCGAGACCCAGTACTTC. The chain joins TRBV4-1 to TRBJ2-5; TRBD2 aligns across 8 bases. Germline assignment: CDR1 MGHRA and CDR2 YSYEKL. CDR3 length: 16 residues. The V segment lost 4 bases and the J segment 5 bases; nucleotides outside the gene matches: 12.

The V call is TRBV11-1, the J call TRBJ2-7; TRBD1 aligns across 8 bases. In germline, CDR1 is SGHAT, CDR2 FQDESV (reference sequence). V lost 4 bases, J lost 4 bases, and 6 bases stayed unmatched. CDR3 length equals 14 residues. CDR3 in amino acids: CASSYRGIVYEQYF. DNA for the CDR3: TGTGCCAGCAGCTACAGGGGGATCGTGTACGAGCAGTACTTC.

This chain links TRBV5-4 with TRBJ2-3; 11 bases line up with TRBD2. CDR1 SGHNT and CDR2 YYREEE come from the germline V gene (reference sequence). CDR3 size: 15 residues. Germline trimming cut 2 bases from V and 6 bases from J; bases unmatched to any gene: 5. The CDR3 nucleotides read TGTGCCAGCAGCTTATCTAGCGGGGGGTTGGATACGCAGTATTTT. Translated, it gives CASSLSSGGLDTQYF.

The chain couples TRBV5-1 to TRBJ1-1; weak D call: TRBD1 (5 bases). V lost 6 bases and J 4 bases, leaving 25 bases between the germline ends. Germline-derived CDR1 and CDR2 are SGHRS and YFSETQ. This CDR3 is built from 17 residues. The CDR3 DNA is TGCGCCAGCACTCCCAACAGCAGGGTTAGGGGTATCACTGAAGCTTTCTTT. Its protein is CASTPNSRVRGITEAFF.

This clone has only one observation. CDR3 loop: CASMDRSNQPQHF. The DNA for the CDR3 is TGTGCCAGTATGGACAGGTCCAATCAGCCCCAGCATTTT. J is TRBJ1-5 and V is TRBV19; 7 nucleotides agree with TRBD1. Germline V CDR1 and CDR2: LNHDA, SQIVND (reference sequence). J was trimmed by 3 bases and V by 7 bases; bases with no gene match: 3. This CDR3 has 13 residues.

This rearrangement joins TRBV5-4 to TRBJ2-1; D uncertain. Germline CDR1 and CDR2: SGHNT and YYREEE (reference sequence). The length of the CDR3 is 17 residues. The ends were cut back, 4 bases at V and 7 bases at J, with 24 bases in the middle. DNA of the CDR3: TGTGCCAGCAGCACCGCGGTAACGAGGTCTGCAACTAATGAGCAGTTCTTC. Translated: CASSTAVTRSATNEQFF.

The J gene is TRBJ2-2, the V gene TRBV13; TRBD2 is a possible D gene (5 bases). This CDR3 is built from 15 residues. Trimming cost V 5 bases and J 7 bases, with 17 bases left between them. Germline V gives CDR1 PRHDT, CDR2 FYEKMQ (reference sequence). In DNA, the CDR3 is TGTGCCAGCAGCCCTCGGGCCCCCGGGGACGGGGAGCTGTTTTTT. Protein sequence: CASSPRAPGDGELFF. The full variable domain, with the rest looked up from reference TRBV13 and TRBJ2-2, is AAGVIQSPRHLIKEKRETATLKCYPIPRHDTVYWYQQGPGQDPQFLISFYEKMQSDKGSIPDRFSAQQFSDYHSELNMSSLELGDSALYFCASSPRAPGDGELFFGEGSRLTVL.

This clone was detected only once. The V and J genes are TRBV7-9 and TRBJ2-2; D call uncertain. This CDR3 region has 15 residues. CDR1 and CDR2 (germline): SEHNR, FQNEAQ (reference sequence). Trimming cost V 2 bases and J 0 bases, with 7 bases left between them. The CDR3 here is CASSLSVANTGELFF. CDR3 sequence (DNA): TGTGCCAGCAGCTTATCGGTCGCGAACACCGGGGAGCTGTTTTTT.

The V and J genes are TRBV6-1 and TRBJ1-6; D not resolved. The V end lost 0 bases, the J end lost 8 bases, and 5 bases lay between the germline ends. Germline lookup yields CDR1 MNHNS and CDR2 SASEGT. This CDR3 has 13 residues. The CDR3 protein is CASSEARDSPLHF. The CDR3 region has the DNA TGTGCCAGCAGTGAAGCGCGGGATTCACCCCTCCACTTT.

J is TRBJ1-2 and V is TRBV7-9; the D gene is possibly TRBD1 (6 bases). CDR1 and CDR2 from the germline V gene are SEHNR and FQNEAQ (reference sequence). The V gene lost 3 bases and the J gene lost 8 bases, with 22 bases spanning the gap. The CDR3 covers 16 residues. The DNA for the CDR3 is TGTGCCAGCAGCTTGGATGGGGGTCGGGGGGCTGGAGGCTACACCTTC. Translation gives CASSLDGGRGAGGYTF.

The V gene is TRBV5-1, the J gene TRBJ2-1; perhaps TRBD2 as D (6 bases). The CDR3 spans 17 residues. Germline lookup yields CDR1 SGHRS and CDR2 YFSETQ. V lost 0 bases, J lost 6 bases, and 19 bases lay in between. The CDR3, as DNA: TGCGCCAGCAGCTTGGCCGGCCTGACTAGTCCCCGCAATGAGCAGTTCTTC. It specifies CASSLAGLTSPRNEQFF.